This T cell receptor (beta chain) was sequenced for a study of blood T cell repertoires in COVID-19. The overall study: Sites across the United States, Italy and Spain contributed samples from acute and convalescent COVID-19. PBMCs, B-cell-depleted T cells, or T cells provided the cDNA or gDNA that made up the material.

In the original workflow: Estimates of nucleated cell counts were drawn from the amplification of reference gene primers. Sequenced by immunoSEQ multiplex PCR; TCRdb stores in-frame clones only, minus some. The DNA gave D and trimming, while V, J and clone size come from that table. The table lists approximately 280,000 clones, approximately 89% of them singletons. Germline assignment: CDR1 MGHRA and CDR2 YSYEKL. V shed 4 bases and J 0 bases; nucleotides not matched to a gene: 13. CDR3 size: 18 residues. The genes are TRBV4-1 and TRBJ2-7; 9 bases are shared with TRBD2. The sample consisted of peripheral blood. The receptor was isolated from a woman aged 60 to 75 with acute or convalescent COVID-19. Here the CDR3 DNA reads TGCGCCAGCAGCCCAGCGGGACTAGCCCCCAAAGGCTCCTACGAGCAGTACTTC. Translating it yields CASSPAGLAPKGSYEQYF.